The 9 T cell receptor beta chains below were found in one sample sequenced in a study of T cell changes during pregnancy in multiple sclerosis. Libraries were prepared by immunoSEQ multiplex PCR; TCRdb keeps only in-frame clonotypes and omits some of them. Of around 37,000 clones listed, more than 75% are singletons. Sequencing used CD8+ T cells from peripheral blood mononuclear cells, obtained in the third trimester of pregnancy. These TCRs come from a female donor with multiple sclerosis, enrolled in a pregnancy study.

V and J are TRBV19 and TRBJ2-7; 7 bases fit TRBD1. Germline assignment: CDR1 LNHDA and CDR2 SQIVND (reference sequence). Germline trimming cut 6 bases from V and 4 bases from J; bases unmatched to any gene: 3. The CDR3 length is 12 residues. CDR3 protein: CASSLRGYEQYF. The CDR3 nucleotides are TGTGCCAGTAGCCTCAGGGGGTACGAGCAGTACTTC.

The chain employs TRBV13 and TRBJ2-6; D gene unclear. This CDR3 has 17 residues. V was cut by 0 bases and J by 0 bases, with 9 bases left in between. The V gene's germline CDR1 is PRHDT and CDR2 FYEKMQ (reference sequence). The CDR3 region is CASSLGYALSGANVLTF. CDR3 in DNA: TGTGCCAGCAGCTTAGGATATGCGCTCTCTGGGGCCAACGTCCTGACTTTC.

The rearrangement joins TRBV18 to TRBJ2-5; D remains unclear. Germline lookup yields CDR1 KGHSH and CDR2 LQKENI. CDR3 length: 14 amino acids. With 2 bases removed from V and 1 base from J, the gap between germline ends came to 8 bases. DNA for the CDR3: TGTGCCAGCTCACCAACTTTCACCCAAGAGACCCAGTACTTC. This codes for CASSPTFTQETQYF.

Written as DNA, the CDR3 is TGTGCCAGCAGCTTAGGCCTGGCGGGTCCCGAAGCTTTCTTT. Translated, it gives CASSLGLAGPEAFF. The chain combines TRBV13 with TRBJ1-1; D is unclear. Trimming stripped 0 bases from V and 8 bases from J, with 13 bases between. This CDR3 comprises 14 residues. Germline V CDR1 and CDR2: PRHDT, FYEKMQ (reference sequence).

This chain uses TRBV10-3 with TRBJ2-3, with D possibly TRBD2 on 5 matching bases. Looked up from germline, CDR1 is ENHRY and CDR2 is SYGVKD. V gave up 7 bases and J gave up 6 bases, with 23 bases separating them. The CDR3 contains 16 residues. The CDR3 DNA sequence: TGTGCCATCACCCAGGAGCTAGCAAGCGTTGTCGATACGCAGTATTTT. Protein sequence: CAITQELASVVDTQYF.

This chain links TRBV7-8 with TRBJ2-3; D is uncertain. This CDR3 is 16 amino acids long. Germline CDR1 SGHVS, CDR2 FQNEAQ. Trimming took off 5 bases at V and 2 bases at J, with 17 bases between the two ends. CDR3 in amino acids: CASSLRRSADTDTQYF. CDR3 DNA sequence: TGTGCCAGCAGCCTCCGTCGCAGCGCGGACACAGATACGCAGTATTTT.

The rearrangement uses TRBV5-6 and TRBJ2-7; 9 nucleotides align to TRBD1. With 0 bases clipped from V and 4 bases from J, the junction kept 2 bases outside the gene matches. Germline V gives CDR1 SGHDT, CDR2 YYEEEE. CDR3 length: 14 amino acids. CDR3 nucleotides: TGTGCCAGCAGCTTGGGGGACAGGGCTTACGAGCAGTACTTC. Amino acid sequence: CASSLGDRAYEQYF.

J is TRBJ2-1 and V is TRBV6-5; tentatively, D is TRBD1 (5 bases). The germline gives CDR1 MNHEY, CDR2 SVGAGI. Trimming removed 0 bases from V and 6 bases from J, with 9 bases in between. The CDR3 is made up of 14 amino acids. The CDR3 sequence: CASSYSERGNEQFF. The CDR3 region has the DNA TGTGCCAGCAGTTACTCGGAAAGGGGCAATGAGCAGTTCTTC.

The V and J genes are TRBV6-1 and TRBJ2-3; D is unresolved. Trimming pared 7 bases from V and 6 bases from J, leaving 8 bases between. The germline CDR1 and CDR2 sequences are MNHNS and SASEGT. This CDR3 has 11 amino acids. The DNA of the CDR3 is TGTGCCAGCATAGAACTTGATACGCAGTATTTT. Translated: CASIELDTQYF.